The clone carrying this TCR beta chain has at least ten counts. Germline V gene sequence: CDR1 LGHDT, CDR2 YNNKEL (reference sequence). Trimming stripped 1 base from V and 1 base from J, with 7 bases between. This CDR3 has 14 residues. Time point noted: pre-sensitization, week 0. Treatment: therapeutic diphenylcyclopropenone sensitization with weekly scalp DPC. Each donor was an alopecia patient between 18 and 70 years of age who qualified for DPC. Unfractionated whole blood was the source from which total RNA was extracted. The sample originates from a study of human T cells and chemical hapten exposure. Individual cDNA molecules each carried unique molecular identifiers attached by the library. Source study methods: A typical sample had some 96,000 TCRs, with about 20,000 to 750,000 overall. TCRdb reprocessed the RACE reads with MiXCR, giving one entry per CDR3 protein. Here the V and J calls rest on TCRdb's processing, not on the authors' analysis. The table lists about 61,000 distinct CDR3 sequences, approximately 7% of them singletons.

V and J are TRBV3-1 and TRBJ1-1; D not resolved. This sequence was found in a woman aged 30 to 39 with alopecia areata. Some clones in this sample may be carry-over from other donors' samples. Source: whole blood, taken in connection with sensitization to the hapten diphenylcyclopropenone (DPC). The chain's CDR3 is CASSQARGNTEAFF. CDR3 in DNA: TGTGCCAGCAGCCAAGCTCGCGGGAACACTGAAGCTTTCTTT.